The clone carrying this T cell receptor (beta chain) was picked up one time. The entry originates in a study of blood T cell repertoires in COVID-19. Sequenced by immunoSEQ multiplex PCR; TCRdb stores in-frame clones only, minus some. The data show a few hundred thousand clones, roughly 87% seen once. V shed 2 bases and J 8 bases; nucleotides not matched to a gene: 6. The CDR3 loop spans 13 amino acids. CDR1 is SGHNT and CDR2 is YYREEE in the germline V gene (reference sequence). This chain links TRBV5-4 with TRBJ1-1; 7 nucleotides match TRBD1. The source is a woman aged 35 to 49 who had recovered from COVID-19. The sequencing sample was made of peripheral blood. The CDR3 sequence: CASSLKGAGEAFF. CDR3 nucleotides: TGTGCCAGCAGCTTAAAGGGGGCAGGGGAAGCTTTCTTT.